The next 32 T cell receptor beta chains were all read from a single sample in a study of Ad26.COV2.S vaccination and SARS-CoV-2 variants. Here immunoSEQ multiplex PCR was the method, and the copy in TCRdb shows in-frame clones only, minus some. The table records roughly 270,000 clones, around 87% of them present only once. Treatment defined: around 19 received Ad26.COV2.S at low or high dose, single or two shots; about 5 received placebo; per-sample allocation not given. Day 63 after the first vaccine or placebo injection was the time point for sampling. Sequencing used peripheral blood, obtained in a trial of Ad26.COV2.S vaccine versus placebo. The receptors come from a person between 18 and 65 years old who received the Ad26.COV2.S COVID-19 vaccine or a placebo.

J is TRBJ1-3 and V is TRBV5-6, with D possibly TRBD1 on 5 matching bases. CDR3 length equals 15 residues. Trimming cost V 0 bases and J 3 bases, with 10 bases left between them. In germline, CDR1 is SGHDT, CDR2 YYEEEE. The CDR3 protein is CASSLAGRGGNTIYF. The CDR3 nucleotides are TGTGCCAGCAGCTTGGCAGGGAGGGGTGGAAACACCATATATTTT.

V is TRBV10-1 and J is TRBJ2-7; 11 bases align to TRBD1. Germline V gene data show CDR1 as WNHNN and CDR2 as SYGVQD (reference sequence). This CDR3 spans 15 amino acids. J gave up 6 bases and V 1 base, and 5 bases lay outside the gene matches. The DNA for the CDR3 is TGCGCCAGCAGTGAGTGGACAGGGGGCCCCGGCGAGCAGTACTTC. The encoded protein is CASSEWTGGPGEQYF.

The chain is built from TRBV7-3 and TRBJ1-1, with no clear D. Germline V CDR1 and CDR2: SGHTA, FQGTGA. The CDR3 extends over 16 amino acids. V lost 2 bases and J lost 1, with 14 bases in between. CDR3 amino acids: CASSLRSRTGNTEAFF. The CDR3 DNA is TGTGCCAGCAGCTTACGGTCGAGGACGGGGAACACTGAAGCTTTCTTT. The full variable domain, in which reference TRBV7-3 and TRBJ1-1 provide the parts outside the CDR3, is GAGVSQTPSNKVTEKGKYVELRCDPISGHTALYWYRQSLGQGPEFLIYFQGTGAADDSGLPNDRFFAVRPEGSVSTLKIQRTERGDSAVYLCASSLRSRTGNTEAFFGQGTRLTVV.

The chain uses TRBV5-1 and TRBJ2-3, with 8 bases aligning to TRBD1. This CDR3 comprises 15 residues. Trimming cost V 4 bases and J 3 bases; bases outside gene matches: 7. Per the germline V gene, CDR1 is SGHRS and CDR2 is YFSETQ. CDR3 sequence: CASSPDRGVTDTQYF. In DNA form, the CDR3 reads TGCGCCAGCAGCCCAGACAGGGGTGTGACAGATACGCAGTATTTT.

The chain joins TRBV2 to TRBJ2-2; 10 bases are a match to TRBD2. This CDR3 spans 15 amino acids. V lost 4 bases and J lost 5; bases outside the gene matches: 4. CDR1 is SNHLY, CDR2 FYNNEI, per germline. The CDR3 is CASSGTSGLTGELFF. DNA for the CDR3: TGTGCCAGCAGTGGGACTAGCGGTCTGACCGGGGAGCTGTTTTTT.

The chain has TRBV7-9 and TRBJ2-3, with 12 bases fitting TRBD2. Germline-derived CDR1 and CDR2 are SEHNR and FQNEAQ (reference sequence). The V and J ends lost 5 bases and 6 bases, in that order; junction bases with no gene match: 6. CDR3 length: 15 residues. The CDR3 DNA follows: TGTGCCAGCAGCCCCTCCGGGACTAGCGGGGATACGCAGTATTTT. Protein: CASSPSGTSGDTQYF.

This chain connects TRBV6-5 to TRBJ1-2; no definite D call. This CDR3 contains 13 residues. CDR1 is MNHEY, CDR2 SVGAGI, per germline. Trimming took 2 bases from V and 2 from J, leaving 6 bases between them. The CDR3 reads CASSYDLNYGYTF. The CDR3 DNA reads TGTGCCAGCAGTTACGACCTCAACTATGGCTACACCTTC.

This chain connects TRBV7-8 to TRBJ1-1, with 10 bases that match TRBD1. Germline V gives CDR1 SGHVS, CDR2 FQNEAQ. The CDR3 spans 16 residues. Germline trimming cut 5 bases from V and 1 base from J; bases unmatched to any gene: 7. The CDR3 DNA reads TGTGCCAGCAGCCCACGACAGGGGGCCGGGAACACTGAAGCTTTCTTT. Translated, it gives CASSPRQGAGNTEAFF.

CDR3 in DNA: TGCGCCAGCAGACAGGGACTAGCGGGGCAGGGCACCGGGGAGCTGTTTTTT. It yields the protein CASRQGLAGQGTGELFF. The V and J genes are TRBV5-1 and TRBJ2-2; 13 nucleotides align to TRBD2. V was clipped by 5 bases and J by 4 bases; unmatched bases: 8. Germline CDR1 SGHRS, CDR2 YFSETQ. The CDR3 contains 17 residues.

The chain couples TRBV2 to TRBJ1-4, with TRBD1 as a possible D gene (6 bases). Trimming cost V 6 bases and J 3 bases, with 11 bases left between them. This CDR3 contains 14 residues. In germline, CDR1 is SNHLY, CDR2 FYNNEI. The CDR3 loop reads CASSRGSPNEKLFF. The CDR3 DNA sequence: TGTGCCAGCAGCAGGGGTTCCCCTAATGAAAAACTGTTTTTT.

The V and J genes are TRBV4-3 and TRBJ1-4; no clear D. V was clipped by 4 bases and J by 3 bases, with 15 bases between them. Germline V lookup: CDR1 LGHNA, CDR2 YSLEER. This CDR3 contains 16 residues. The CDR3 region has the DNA TGCGCCAGCAGCCTCCAGCCCCGCGGGGCTAATGAAAAACTGTTTTTT. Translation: CASSLQPRGANEKLFF.

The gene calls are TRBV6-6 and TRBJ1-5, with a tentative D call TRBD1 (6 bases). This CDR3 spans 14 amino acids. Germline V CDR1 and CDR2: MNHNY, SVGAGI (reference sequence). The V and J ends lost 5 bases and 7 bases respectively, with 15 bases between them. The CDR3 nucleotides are TGTGCCAGCAGTCCCCGCATTACAGGGCAGCCCCAGCATTTT. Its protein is CASSPRITGQPQHF.

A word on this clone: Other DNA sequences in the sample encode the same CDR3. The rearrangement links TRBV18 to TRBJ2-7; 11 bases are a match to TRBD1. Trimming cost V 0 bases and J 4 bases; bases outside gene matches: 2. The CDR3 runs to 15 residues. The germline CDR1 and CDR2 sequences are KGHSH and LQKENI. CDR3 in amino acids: CASSPPGQGVYEQYF. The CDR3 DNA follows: TGTGCCAGCTCACCACCGGGACAGGGGGTGTACGAGCAGTACTTC.

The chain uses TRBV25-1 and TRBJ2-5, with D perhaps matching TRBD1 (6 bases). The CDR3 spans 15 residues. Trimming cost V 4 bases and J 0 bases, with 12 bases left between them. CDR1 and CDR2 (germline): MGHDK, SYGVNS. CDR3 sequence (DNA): TGTGCCAGCAGTGGGAACACAGGGAACCAAGAGACCCAGTACTTC. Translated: CASSGNTGNQETQYF.

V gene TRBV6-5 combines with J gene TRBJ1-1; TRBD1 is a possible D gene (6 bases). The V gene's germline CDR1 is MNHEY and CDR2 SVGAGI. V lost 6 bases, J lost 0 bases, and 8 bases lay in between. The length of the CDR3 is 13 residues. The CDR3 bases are TGTGCCAGCAGCAGGGGTATGAACACTGAAGCTTTCTTT. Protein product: CASSRGMNTEAFF.

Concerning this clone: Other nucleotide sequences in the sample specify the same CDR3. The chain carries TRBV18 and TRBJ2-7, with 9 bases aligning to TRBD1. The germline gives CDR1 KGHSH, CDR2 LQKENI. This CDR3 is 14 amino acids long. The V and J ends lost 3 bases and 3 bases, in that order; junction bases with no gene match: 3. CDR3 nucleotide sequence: TGTGCCAGCTCACCGGCGGGACAGGGCTACGAGCAGTACTTC. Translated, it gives CASSPAGQGYEQYF.

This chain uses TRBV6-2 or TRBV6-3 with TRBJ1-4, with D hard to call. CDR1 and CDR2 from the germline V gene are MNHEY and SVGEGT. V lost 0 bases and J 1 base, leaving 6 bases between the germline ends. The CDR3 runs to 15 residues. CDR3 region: CASSYSPITNEKLFF. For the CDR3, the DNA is TGTGCCAGCAGTTACTCGCCGATAACTAATGAAAAACTGTTTTTT.

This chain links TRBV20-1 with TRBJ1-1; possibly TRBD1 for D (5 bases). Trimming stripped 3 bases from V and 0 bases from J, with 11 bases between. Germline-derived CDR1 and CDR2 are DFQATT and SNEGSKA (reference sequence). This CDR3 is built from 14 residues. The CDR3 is CSASQDSLNTEAFF. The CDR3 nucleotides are TGCAGTGCTAGTCAAGACAGCCTGAACACTGAAGCTTTCTTT.

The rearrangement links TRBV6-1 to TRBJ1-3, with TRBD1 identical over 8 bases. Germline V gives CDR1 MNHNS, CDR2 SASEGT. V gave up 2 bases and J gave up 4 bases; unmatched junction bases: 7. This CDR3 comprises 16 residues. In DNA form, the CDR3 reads TGTGCCAGCAGTGAACAAATAGGACAGGGAGGAAACACCATATATTTT. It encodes CASSEQIGQGGNTIYF.

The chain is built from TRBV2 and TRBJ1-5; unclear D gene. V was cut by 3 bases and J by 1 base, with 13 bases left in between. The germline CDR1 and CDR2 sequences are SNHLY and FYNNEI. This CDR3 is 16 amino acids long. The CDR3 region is CASSELPTRSNQPQHF. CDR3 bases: TGTGCCAGCAGTGAGCTGCCGACAAGGAGCAATCAGCCCCAGCATTTT.

CDR3 sequence: CASSLATGGIQETQYF. CDR3 DNA: TGTGCCAGCAGCTTGGCGACGGGGGGCATTCAAGAGACCCAGTACTTC. V gene TRBV5-4 combines with J gene TRBJ2-5, with D tentatively TRBD2 (7 bases). The CDR3 totals 16 residues. Trimming cost V 0 bases and J 2 bases, with 14 bases left between them. Germline CDR1 SGHNT, CDR2 YYREEE (reference sequence).

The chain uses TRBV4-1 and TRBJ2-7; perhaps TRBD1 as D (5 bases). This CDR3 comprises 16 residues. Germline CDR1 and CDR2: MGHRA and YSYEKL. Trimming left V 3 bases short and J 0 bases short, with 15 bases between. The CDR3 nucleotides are TGCGCCAGCAGCCAGAAAACAGGCCCCGACTCCTACGAGCAGTACTTC. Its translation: CASSQKTGPDSYEQYF.

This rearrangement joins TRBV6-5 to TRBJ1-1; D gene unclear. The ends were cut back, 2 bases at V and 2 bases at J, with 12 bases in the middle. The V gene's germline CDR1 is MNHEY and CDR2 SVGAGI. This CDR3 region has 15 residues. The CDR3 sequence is CASSYSQAVNTEAFF. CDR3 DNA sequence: TGTGCCAGCAGTTACAGTCAGGCTGTAAACACTGAAGCTTTCTTT.

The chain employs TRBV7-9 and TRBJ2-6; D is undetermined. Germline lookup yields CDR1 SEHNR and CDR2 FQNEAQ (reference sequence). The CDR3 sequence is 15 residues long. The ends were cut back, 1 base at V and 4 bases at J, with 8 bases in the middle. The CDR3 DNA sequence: TGTGCCAGCAGCTTAGTTCCTTCCGGGGCCAACGTCCTGACTTTC. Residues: CASSLVPSGANVLTF.

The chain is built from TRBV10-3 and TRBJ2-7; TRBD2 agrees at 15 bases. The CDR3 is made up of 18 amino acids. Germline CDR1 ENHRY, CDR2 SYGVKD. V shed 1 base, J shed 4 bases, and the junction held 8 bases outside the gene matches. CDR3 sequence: CAISELGTSGRTGYEQYF. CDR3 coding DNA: TGTGCCATCAGTGAGTTGGGGACTAGCGGGAGGACTGGTTACGAGCAGTACTTC.

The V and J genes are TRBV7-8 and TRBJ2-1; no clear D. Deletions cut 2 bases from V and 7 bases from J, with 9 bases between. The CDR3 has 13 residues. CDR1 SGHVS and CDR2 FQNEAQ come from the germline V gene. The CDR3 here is CASSLLKNNEQFF. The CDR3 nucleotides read TGTGCCAGCAGCTTACTGAAGAATAATGAGCAGTTCTTC.

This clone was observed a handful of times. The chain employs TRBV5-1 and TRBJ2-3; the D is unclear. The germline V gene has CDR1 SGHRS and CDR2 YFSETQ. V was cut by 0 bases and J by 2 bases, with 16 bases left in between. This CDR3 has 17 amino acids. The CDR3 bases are TGCGCCAGCAGCTTGGGAGCCGCCTCGTCCTACACAGATACGCAGTATTTT. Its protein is CASSLGAASSYTDTQYF.

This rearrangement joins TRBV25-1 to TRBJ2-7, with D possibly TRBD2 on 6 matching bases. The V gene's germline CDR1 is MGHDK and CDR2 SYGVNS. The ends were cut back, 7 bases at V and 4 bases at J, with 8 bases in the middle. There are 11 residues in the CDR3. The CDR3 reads CASTRGYEQYF. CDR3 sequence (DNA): TGTGCCAGCACCCGGGGGTACGAGCAGTACTTC.

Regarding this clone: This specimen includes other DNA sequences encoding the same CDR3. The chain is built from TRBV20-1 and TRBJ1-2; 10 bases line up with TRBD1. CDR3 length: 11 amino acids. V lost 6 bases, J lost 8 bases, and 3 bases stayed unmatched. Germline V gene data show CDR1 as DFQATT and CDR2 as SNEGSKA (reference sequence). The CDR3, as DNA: TGCAGTGCCTCGACAGGGGGCGGCTACACCTTC. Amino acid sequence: CSASTGGGYTF.

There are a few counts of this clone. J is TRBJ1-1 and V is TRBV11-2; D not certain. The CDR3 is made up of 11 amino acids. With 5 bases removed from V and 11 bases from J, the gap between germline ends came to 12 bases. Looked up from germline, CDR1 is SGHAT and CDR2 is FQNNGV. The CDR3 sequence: CASSGLTGAFF. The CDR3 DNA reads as TGTGCCAGCAGCGGCCTTACCGGGGCTTTCTTT.

CDR3 sequence (DNA): TGTGCCAGCAGCCCGAGTCCTGCGTCTGGCTACACCTTC. Amino acids: CASSPSPASGYTF. This chain connects TRBV6-6 to TRBJ1-2; D is unresolved. CDR1 and CDR2 (germline): MNHNY, SVGAGI (reference sequence). This CDR3 has 13 amino acids. Trimming left V 6 bases short and J 7 bases short, with 15 bases between.

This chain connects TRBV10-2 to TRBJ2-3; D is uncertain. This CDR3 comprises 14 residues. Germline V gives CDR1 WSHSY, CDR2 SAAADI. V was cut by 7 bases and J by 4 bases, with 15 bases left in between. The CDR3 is CASIDGLMADTQYF. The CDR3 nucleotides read TGCGCCAGCATTGACGGGCTGATGGCAGATACGCAGTATTTT.